This TCR beta chain was captured in a study of cytomegalovirus exposure and HLA in healthy donors. Germline V gives CDR1 MDHEN, CDR2 SYDVKM. This CDR3 comprises 14 residues. V shed 5 bases, J shed 6 bases, and the junction held 7 bases outside the gene matches. PCR involved 60 Vbeta and 13 Jbeta primers. Assay: immunoSEQ multiplex PCR; the TCRdb copy retains only in-frame clones and omits some. The sample lists about 150,000 clones, about 83% occurring once. The V gene is TRBV28, the J gene TRBJ2-5, with 9 bases fitting TRBD2. The sample consisted of PBMCs. The receptor was isolated from a woman in her forties in good health and CMV-seronegative. CDR3 nucleotides: TGTGCCAGCAGTCTCCCTAGCGGGGCGAAGACCCAGTACTTC. It codes for CASSLPSGAKTQYF. The whole variable domain, remainder taken from reference TRBV28 and TRBJ2-5, is DVKVTQSSRYLVKRTGEKVFLECVQDMDHENMFWYRQDPGLGLRLIYFSYDVKMKEKGDIPEGYSVSREKKERFSLILESASTNQTSMYLCASSLPSGAKTQYFGPGTRLLVL.